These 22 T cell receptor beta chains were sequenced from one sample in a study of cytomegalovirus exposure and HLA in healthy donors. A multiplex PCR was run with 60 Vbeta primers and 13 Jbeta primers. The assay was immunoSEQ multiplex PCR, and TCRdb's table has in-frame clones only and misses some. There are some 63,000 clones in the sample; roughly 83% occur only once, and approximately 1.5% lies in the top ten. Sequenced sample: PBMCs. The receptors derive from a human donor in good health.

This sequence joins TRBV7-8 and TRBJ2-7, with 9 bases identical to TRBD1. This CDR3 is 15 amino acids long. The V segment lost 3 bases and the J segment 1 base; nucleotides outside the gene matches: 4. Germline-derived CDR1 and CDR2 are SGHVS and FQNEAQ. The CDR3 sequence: CASSFRTGASYEQYF. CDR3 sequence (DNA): TGTGCCAGCAGCTTCCGGACAGGGGCATCCTACGAGCAGTACTTC.

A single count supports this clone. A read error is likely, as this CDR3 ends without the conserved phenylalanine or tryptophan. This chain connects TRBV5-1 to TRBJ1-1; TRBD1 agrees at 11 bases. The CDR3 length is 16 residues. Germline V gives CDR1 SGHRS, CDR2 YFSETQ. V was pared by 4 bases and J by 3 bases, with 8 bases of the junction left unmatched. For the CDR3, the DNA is TGCGCCAGCAGCAAGGACAGGGGGCAGGGGTACACTGAAGCTTTCTCT. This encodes CASSKDRGQGYTEAFS.

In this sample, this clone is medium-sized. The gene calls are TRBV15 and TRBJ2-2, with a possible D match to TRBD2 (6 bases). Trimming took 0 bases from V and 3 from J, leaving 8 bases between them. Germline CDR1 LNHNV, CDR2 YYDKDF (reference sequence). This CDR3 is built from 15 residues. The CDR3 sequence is CATSREGLHTGELFF. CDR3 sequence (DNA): TGTGCCACCAGCAGAGAGGGACTTCACACCGGGGAGCTGTTTTTT.

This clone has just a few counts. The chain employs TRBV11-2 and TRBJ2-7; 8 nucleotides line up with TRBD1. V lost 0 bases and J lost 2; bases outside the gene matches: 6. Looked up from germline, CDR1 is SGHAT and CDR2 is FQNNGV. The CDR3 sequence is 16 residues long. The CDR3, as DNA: TGTGCCAGCAGCTTAGAGGTGGCACAGGGGGCCTACGAGCAGTACTTC. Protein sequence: CASSLEVAQGAYEQYF.

In DNA form, the CDR3 reads TGTGCCAGCAGCTTTTGGGGGGGAGATGGAGAGACCCAGTACTTC. Translating it yields CASSFWGGDGETQYF. V and J are TRBV7-8 and TRBJ2-5; 7 nucleotides match TRBD2. The germline V gene encodes CDR1 SGHVS and CDR2 FQNEAQ. V shed 3 bases and J 4 bases; nucleotides not matched to a gene: 8. The CDR3 extends over 15 amino acids.

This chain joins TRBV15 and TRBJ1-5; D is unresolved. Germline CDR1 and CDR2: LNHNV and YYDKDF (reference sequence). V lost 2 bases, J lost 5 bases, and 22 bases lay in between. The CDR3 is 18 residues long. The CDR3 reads CATSRSSRGMRSHQPQHF. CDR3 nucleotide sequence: TGTGCCACCAGCAGATCTTCGCGCGGCATGAGGTCCCATCAGCCCCAGCATTTT.

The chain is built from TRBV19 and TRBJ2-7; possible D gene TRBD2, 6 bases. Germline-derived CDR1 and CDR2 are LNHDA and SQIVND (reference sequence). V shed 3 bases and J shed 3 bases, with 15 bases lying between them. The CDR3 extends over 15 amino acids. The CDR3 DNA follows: TGTGCCAGTAGTATCCCCGGGACTGCTATCTACGAGCAGTACTTC. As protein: CASSIPGTAIYEQYF. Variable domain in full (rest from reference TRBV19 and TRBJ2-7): DGGITQSPKYLFRKEGQNVTLSCEQNLNHDAMYWYRQDPGQGLRLIYYSQIVNDFQKGDIAEGYSVSREKKESFPLTVTSAQKNPTAFYLCASSIPGTAIYEQYFGPGTRLTVT.

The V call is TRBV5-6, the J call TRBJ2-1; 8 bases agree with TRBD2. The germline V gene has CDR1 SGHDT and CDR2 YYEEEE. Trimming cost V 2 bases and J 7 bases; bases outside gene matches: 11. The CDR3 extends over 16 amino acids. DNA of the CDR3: TGTGCCAGCAGCTTTGATTGGCGGGGGGCCGAGAATGAGCAGTTCTTC. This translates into CASSFDWRGAENEQFF. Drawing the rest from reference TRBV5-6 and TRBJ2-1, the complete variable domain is DAGVTQSPTHLIKTRGQQVTLRCSPKSGHDTVSWYQQALGQGPQFIFQYYEEEERQRGNFPDRFSGHQFPNYSSELNVNALLLGDSALYLCASSFDWRGAENEQFFGPGTRLTVL.

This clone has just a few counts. The CDR3 is CASSSFGGDTGELFF. Here the CDR3 DNA reads TGTGCCAGCAGCTCCTTCGGGGGTGACACCGGGGAGCTGTTTTTT. V gene TRBV7-2 combines with J gene TRBJ2-2, with a weak D call TRBD2 (6 bases). The CDR3 is made up of 15 amino acids. Deletions cut 4 bases from V and 3 bases from J, with 12 bases between. Germline V gene sequence: CDR1 SGHTA, CDR2 FQGNSA.

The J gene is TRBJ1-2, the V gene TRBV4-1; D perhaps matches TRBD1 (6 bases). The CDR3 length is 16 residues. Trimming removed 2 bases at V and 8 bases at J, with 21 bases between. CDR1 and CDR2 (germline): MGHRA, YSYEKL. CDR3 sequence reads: CASSQTWLGATTGYTF. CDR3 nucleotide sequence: TGCGCCAGCAGCCAAACTTGGTTGGGGGCGACAACCGGCTACACCTTC.

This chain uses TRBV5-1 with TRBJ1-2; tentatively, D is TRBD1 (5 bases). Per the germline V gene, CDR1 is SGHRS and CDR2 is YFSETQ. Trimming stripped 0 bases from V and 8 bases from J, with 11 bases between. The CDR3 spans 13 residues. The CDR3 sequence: CASSLVQARGYTF. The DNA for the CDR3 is TGCGCCAGCAGCTTGGTACAGGCGCGGGGCTACACCTTC.

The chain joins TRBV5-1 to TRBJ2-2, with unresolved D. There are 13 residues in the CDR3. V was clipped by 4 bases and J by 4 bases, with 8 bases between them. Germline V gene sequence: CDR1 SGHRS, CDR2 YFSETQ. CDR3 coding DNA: TGCGCCAGCAGCCCCCTTGTCACCGGGGAGCTGTTTTTT. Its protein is CASSPLVTGELFF.

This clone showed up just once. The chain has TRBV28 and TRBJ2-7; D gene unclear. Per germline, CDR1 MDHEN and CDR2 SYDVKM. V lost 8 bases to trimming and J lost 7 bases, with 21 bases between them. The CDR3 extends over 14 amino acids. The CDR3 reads CASRGLGNYVEQYF. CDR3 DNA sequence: TGTGCCAGCCGAGGCCTGGGTAACTATGTAGAGCAGTACTTC.

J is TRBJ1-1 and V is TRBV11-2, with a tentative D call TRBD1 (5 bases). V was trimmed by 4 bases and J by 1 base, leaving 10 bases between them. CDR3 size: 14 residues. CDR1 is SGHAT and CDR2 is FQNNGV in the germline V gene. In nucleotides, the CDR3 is TGTGCCAGCAGCTCTGGAAGGGGGAACACTGAAGCTTTCTTT. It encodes CASSSGRGNTEAFF.

Here the CDR3 DNA reads TGTGCCAGCAGCCAATACATAGACCAGGGTGAGCAGTTCTTC. Its translation: CASSQYIDQGEQFF. V and J are TRBV7-9 and TRBJ2-1; D possibly corresponds to TRBD1 (5 bases). The germline CDR1 and CDR2 sequences are SEHNR and FQNEAQ (reference sequence). With 5 bases removed from V and 9 bases from J, the gap between germline ends came to 17 bases. The CDR3 sequence is 14 residues long.

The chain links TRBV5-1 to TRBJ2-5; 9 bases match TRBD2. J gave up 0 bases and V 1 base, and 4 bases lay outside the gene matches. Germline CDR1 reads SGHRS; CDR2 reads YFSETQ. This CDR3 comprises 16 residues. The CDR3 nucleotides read TGCGCCAGCAGCTTGATAAGCGGGGGGAACCAAGAGACCCAGTACTTC. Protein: CASSLISGGNQETQYF.

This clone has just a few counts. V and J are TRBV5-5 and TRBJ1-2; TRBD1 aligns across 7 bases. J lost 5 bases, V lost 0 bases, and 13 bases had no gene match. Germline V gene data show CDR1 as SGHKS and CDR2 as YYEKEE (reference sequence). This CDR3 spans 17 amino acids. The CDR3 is CASSLDQGRQGTYGYTF. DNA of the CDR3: TGTGCCAGCAGCTTGGATCAGGGTAGACAGGGAACATATGGCTACACCTTC.

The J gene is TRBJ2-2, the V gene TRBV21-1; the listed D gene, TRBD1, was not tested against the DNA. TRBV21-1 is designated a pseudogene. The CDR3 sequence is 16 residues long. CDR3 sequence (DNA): TGTGCCAGCACCCGGGGGACAGGGTTGGAAACCGGGGAGCTGTTTTTT. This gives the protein CASTRGTGLETGELFF.

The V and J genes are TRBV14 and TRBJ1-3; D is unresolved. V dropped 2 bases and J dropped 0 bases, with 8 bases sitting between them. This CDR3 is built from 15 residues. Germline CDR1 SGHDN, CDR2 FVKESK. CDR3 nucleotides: TGTGCCAGCAGCCAATATCGGGGCTCTGGAAACACCATATATTTT. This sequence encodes CASSQYRGSGNTIYF.

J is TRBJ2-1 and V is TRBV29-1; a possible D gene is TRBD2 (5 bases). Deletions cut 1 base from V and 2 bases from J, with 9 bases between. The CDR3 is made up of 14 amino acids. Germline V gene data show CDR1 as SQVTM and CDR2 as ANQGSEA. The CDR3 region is CSVEGTGTYNEQFF. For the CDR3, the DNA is TGCAGCGTTGAAGGGACGGGGACCTACAATGAGCAGTTCTTC.

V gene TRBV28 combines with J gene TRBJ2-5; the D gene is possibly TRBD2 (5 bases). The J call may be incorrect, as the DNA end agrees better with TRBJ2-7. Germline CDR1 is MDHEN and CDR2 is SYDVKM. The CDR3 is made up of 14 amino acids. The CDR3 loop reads CASSLSASPHEQYF. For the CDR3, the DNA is TGTGCCAGCAGTTTATCGGCTAGCCCCCACGAGCAGTACTTC.

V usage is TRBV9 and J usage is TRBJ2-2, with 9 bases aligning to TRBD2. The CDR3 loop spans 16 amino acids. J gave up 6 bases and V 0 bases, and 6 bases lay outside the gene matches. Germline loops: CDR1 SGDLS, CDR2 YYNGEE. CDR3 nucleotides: TGTGCCAGCAGCGTAGAGATAGCGGGAGTCGCCGGGGAGCTGTTTTTT. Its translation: CASSVEIAGVAGELFF.